The 20 T cell receptor beta chains below come from one sample, sequenced in a study of T cell responses to AZD1222 COVID-19 vaccine. Here immunoSEQ multiplex PCR was the method, and the copy in TCRdb shows in-frame clones only, minus some. The sample lists over 100,000 clones; roughly 84% were seen once. This material consisted of peripheral blood, taken on day 0 of AZD1222 vaccination. The receptors come from an adult in good health.

The rearrangement links TRBV3-1 (or the pseudogene TRBV3-2) to TRBJ1-6; D perhaps matches TRBD1 (5 bases). Germline assignment: CDR1 LGHDT and CDR2 YNNKEL (reference sequence). The V gene lost 0 bases and the J gene lost 6 bases, with 9 bases spanning the gap. This CDR3 is 15 amino acids long. CDR3 protein: CASSQESRGNSPLHF. CDR3 DNA sequence: TGTGCCAGCAGCCAAGAGTCAAGGGGTAATTCACCCCTCCACTTT.

J is TRBJ2-6 and V is TRBV10-3; D is undetermined. V lost 7 bases, J lost 0 bases, and 13 bases lay in between. CDR1 and CDR2 (germline): ENHRY, SYGVKD. CDR3 size: 16 residues. The CDR3 nucleotides are TGTGCCATCACGACGGAGCTACTCTCTGGGGCCAACGTCCTGACTTTC. This translates into CAITTELLSGANVLTF.

The V gene is TRBV7-9, the J gene TRBJ1-3, with D possibly being TRBD1 (6 bases). The ends were cut back, 5 bases at V and 0 bases at J, with 14 bases in the middle. This CDR3 is 16 amino acids long. Germline-derived CDR1 and CDR2 are SEHNR and FQNEAQ (reference sequence). The CDR3 nucleotides are TGTGCCAGCAGCGACCACCCAGGGGACTCTGGAAACACCATATATTTT. It encodes CASSDHPGDSGNTIYF.

This sequence joins TRBV5-1 and TRBJ2-5, with D perhaps TRBD2 (7 bases). V was pared by 1 base and J by 2 bases, with 15 bases between. The length of the CDR3 is 16 residues. Germline-derived CDR1 and CDR2 are SGHRS and YFSETQ. The CDR3: CASSLWGGSRQETQYF. CDR3 nucleotides: TGCGCCAGCAGCTTGTGGGGGGGCAGCCGTCAAGAGACCCAGTACTTC.

The V and J genes are TRBV5-1 and TRBJ2-3; no clear D gene. The CDR3 consists of 14 residues. Germline values: CDR1 SGHRS, CDR2 YFSETQ. The V and J ends lost 3 bases and 4 bases respectively, with 12 bases between them. In DNA, the CDR3 is TGCGCCAGCAGCTCTCGGCTAGGGTCAGATACGCAGTATTTT. This codes for CASSSRLGSDTQYF.

J is TRBJ2-1 and V is TRBV7-9; a weak D match, TRBD2 (6 bases). V was trimmed by 0 bases and J by 4 bases, leaving 10 bases between them. The CDR3 extends over 15 amino acids. The germline V gene has CDR1 SEHNR and CDR2 FQNEAQ (reference sequence). This CDR3 reads CASSLAGGLYNEQFF. The DNA for the CDR3 is TGTGCCAGCAGCTTAGCGGGAGGACTTTACAATGAGCAGTTCTTC.

The chain is built from TRBV19 and TRBJ1-1; D uncertain. Germline V gene lookup returns CDR1 LNHDA and CDR2 SQIVND (reference sequence). This CDR3 spans 13 amino acids. The V gene lost 5 bases and the J gene lost 0 bases, with 7 bases spanning the gap. CDR3 residues: CASSLAMNTEAFF. In DNA, the CDR3 is TGTGCCAGTAGTCTGGCTATGAACACTGAAGCTTTCTTT.

The J gene is TRBJ2-7, the V gene TRBV11-2, with 7 bases fitting TRBD1. Unmatched junction bases numbered 8, after V lost 1 base and J lost 2 bases. Germline V gives CDR1 SGHAT, CDR2 FQNNGV. The CDR3 extends over 16 amino acids. The CDR3 region has the DNA TGTGCCAGCAGCTTAGGGACCGGGACAGTCACCTACGAGCAGTACGTC. Residues: CASSLGTGTVTYEQYV.

This chain uses TRBV5-1 with TRBJ2-7; no definite D call. CDR1 is SGHRS and CDR2 is YFSETQ in the germline V gene. The germline V and J ends were trimmed by 4 bases and 3 bases, with 11 bases remaining between them. The CDR3 covers 13 residues. This CDR3 reads CASSLGSDYEQYF. In DNA, the CDR3 is TGCGCCAGCAGCCTAGGATCAGACTACGAGCAGTACTTC.

With respect to this clone: In the same sample, other DNA sequences code for this CDR3. V usage is TRBV3-1 (or the pseudogene TRBV3-2) and J usage is TRBJ1-2; D uncertain. Trimming pared 0 bases from V and 6 bases from J, leaving 2 bases between. The CDR3 is made up of 11 amino acids. Per the germline V gene, CDR1 is LGHDT and CDR2 is YNNKEL (reference sequence). The CDR3 DNA follows: TGTGCCAGCAGCCAAGATCATGGCTACACCTTC. It yields the protein CASSQDHGYTF.

V gene TRBV6-5 combines with J gene TRBJ2-7, with 10 bases lining up with TRBD1. Germline assignment: CDR1 MNHEY and CDR2 SVGAGI. The V and J ends lost 2 bases and 5 bases, in that order; junction bases with no gene match: 6. The CDR3 extends over 15 amino acids. The CDR3 spells CASSYIGTGANEQYF. CDR3 DNA: TGTGCCAGCAGTTACATAGGGACAGGGGCCAACGAGCAGTACTTC.

The rearrangement links TRBV4-1 to TRBJ1-2; perhaps TRBD1 as D (6 bases). CDR3 size: 13 residues. CDR1 MGHRA and CDR2 YSYEKL come from the germline V gene. The ends were cut back, 4 bases at V and 4 bases at J, with 10 bases in the middle. The CDR3 DNA follows: TGCGCCAGCAGCCCCGGACAGTCCTATGGCTACACCTTC. As protein: CASSPGQSYGYTF.

V and J are TRBV9 and TRBJ2-2; 12 bases line up with TRBD2. CDR3 length equals 16 residues. J lost 4 bases, V lost 0 bases, and 1 base had no gene match. CDR1 is SGDLS and CDR2 is YYNGEE in the germline V gene. The CDR3 nucleotides are TGTGCCAGCAGCGTAGTGACTAGCGGGAGCACCGGGGAGCTGTTTTTT. The encoded protein is CASSVVTSGSTGELFF.

This clone has just one count. The V call is TRBV24-1, the J call TRBJ2-3; no clear D gene. The CDR3 is 16 amino acids. Germline V gene data show CDR1 as KGHDR and CDR2 as SFDVKD. Trimming left V 4 bases short and J 2 bases short, with 15 bases between. The CDR3 region is CATSDPRRLTTDTQYF. The CDR3 DNA follows: TGTGCCACCAGTGACCCGCGGAGACTTACCACAGATACGCAGTATTTT.

V and J are TRBV6-2 or TRBV6-3 and TRBJ2-7; either TRBD1 or TRBD2 may supply D (5 bases each). Germline lookup yields CDR1 MNHEY and CDR2 SVGEGT. Trimming removed 2 bases from V and 6 bases from J, with 11 bases in between. This CDR3 contains 13 residues. The CDR3 loop reads CASSYGTGLEQYF. In nucleotides, the CDR3 is TGTGCCAGCAGTTACGGGACGGGCCTCGAGCAGTACTTC.

The sample holds one count of this clone. The chain couples TRBV5-1 to TRBJ2-3, with TRBD1 as a possible D gene (5 bases). V lost 7 bases and J lost 1, with 10 bases in between. This CDR3 contains 13 residues. Per the germline V gene, CDR1 is SGHRS and CDR2 is YFSETQ. Here the CDR3 reads CASGEGGTDTQYF. Here the CDR3 DNA reads TGCGCCAGCGGGGAAGGGGGCACAGATACGCAGTATTTT.

The chain couples TRBV3-1 (or the pseudogene TRBV3-2) to TRBJ1-2, with D perhaps matching TRBD1 (6 bases). V was trimmed by 4 bases and J by 4 bases, leaving 13 bases between them. The CDR3 consists of 14 residues. Germline V gene lookup returns CDR1 LGHDT and CDR2 YNNKEL (reference sequence). The CDR3 sequence: CASSPLTGPYGYTF. The DNA for the CDR3 is TGTGCCAGCAGCCCACTAACAGGGCCCTATGGCTACACCTTC.

The rearrangement joins TRBV6-6 to TRBJ1-6; 9 bases align to TRBD1. V dropped 6 bases and J dropped 9; count of bases not matched to a gene: 9. Germline CDR1 reads MNHNY; CDR2 reads SVGAGI (reference sequence). This CDR3 is built from 15 residues. This CDR3 reads CASRPDRGEGSPLHF. For the CDR3, the DNA is TGTGCCAGCAGACCGGACAGGGGTGAGGGTTCACCCCTCCACTTT.

The chain links TRBV29-1 to TRBJ2-2, with 13 bases lining up with TRBD2. The CDR3 consists of 14 residues. J gave up 5 bases and V 6 bases, and 3 bases lay outside the gene matches. Germline values: CDR1 SQVTM, CDR2 ANQGSEA. The CDR3 here is CSVLAGGPTGELFF. CDR3 nucleotide sequence: TGCAGCGTACTAGCGGGGGGGCCGACCGGGGAGCTGTTTTTT.

This chain links TRBV23-1 with TRBJ1-2; tentative D call: TRBD1 (6 bases). TRBV23-1 is known as an ORF, though its function is uncertain. Trimming removed 6 bases from V and 1 base from J, with 12 bases in between. The CDR3 is made up of 14 amino acids. CDR3 residues: CASRPDRSNYGYTF. Here the CDR3 DNA reads TGCGCCAGCAGGCCCGACAGGAGTAACTATGGCTACACCTTC.